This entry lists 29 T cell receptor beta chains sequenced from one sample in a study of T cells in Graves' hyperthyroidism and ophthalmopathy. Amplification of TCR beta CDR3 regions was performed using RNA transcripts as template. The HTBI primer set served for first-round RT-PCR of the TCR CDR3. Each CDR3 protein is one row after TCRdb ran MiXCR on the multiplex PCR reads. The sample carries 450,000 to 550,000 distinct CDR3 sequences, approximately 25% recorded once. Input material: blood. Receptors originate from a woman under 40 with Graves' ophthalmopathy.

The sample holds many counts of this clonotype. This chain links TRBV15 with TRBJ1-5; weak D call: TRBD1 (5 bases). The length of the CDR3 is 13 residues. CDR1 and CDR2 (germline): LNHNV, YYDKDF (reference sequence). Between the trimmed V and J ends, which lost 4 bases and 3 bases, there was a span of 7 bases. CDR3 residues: CATSTQANQPQHF. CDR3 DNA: TGTGCCACCAGCACACAGGCCAATCAGCCCCAGCATTTT.

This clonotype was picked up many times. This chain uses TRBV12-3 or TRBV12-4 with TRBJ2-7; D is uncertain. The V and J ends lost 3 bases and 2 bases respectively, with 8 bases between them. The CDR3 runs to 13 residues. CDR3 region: CASSLYTTYEQYF. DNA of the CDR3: TGTGCCAGCAGTTTGTACACCACCTACGAGCAGTACTTC.

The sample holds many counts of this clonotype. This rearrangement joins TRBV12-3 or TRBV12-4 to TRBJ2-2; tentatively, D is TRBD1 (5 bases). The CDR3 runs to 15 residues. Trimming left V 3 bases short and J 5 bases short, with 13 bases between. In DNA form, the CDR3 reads TGTGCCAGCAGTTTCCGCAGGGTGGGGACCGGGGAGCTGTTTTTT. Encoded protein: CASSFRRVGTGELFF.

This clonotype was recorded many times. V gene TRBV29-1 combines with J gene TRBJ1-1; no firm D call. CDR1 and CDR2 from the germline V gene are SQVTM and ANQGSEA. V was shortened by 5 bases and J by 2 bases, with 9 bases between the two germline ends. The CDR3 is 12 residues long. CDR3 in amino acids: CSVLRSNTEAFF. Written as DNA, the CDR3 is TGCAGCGTTCTCCGCAGTAACACTGAAGCTTTCTTT. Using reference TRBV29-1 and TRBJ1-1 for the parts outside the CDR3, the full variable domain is SAVISQKPSRDICQRGTSLTIQCQVDSQVTMMFWYRQQPGQSLTLIATANQGSEATYESGFVIDKFPISRPNLTFSTLTVSNMSPEDSSIYLCSVLRSNTEAFFGQGTRLTVV.

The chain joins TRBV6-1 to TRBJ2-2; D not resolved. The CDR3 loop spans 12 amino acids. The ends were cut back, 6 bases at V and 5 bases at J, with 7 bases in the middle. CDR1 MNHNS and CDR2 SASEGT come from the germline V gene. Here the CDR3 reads CASRKLTGELFF. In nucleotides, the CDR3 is TGTGCCAGCAGGAAGCTTACCGGGGAGCTGTTTTTT.

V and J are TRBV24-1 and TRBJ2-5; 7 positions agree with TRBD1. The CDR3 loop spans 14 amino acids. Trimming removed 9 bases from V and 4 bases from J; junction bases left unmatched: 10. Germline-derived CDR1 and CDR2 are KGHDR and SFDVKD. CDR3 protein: CATGNAGGSETQYF. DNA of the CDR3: TGTGCCACCGGAAACGCAGGGGGATCAGAGACCCAGTACTTC.

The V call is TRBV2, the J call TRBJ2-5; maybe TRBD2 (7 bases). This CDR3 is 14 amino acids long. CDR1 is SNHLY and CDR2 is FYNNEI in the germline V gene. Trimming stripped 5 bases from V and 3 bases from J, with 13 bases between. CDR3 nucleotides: TGTGCCAGCAGTCCCTGGGGGGGCAAAGAGACCCAGTACTTC. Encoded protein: CASSPWGGKETQYF.

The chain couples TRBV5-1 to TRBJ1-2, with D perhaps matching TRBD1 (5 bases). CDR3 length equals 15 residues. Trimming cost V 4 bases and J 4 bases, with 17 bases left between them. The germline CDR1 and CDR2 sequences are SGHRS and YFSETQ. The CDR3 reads CASSTDPTGLYGYTF. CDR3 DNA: TGCGCCAGCAGCACGGACCCCACAGGACTCTATGGCTACACCTTC.

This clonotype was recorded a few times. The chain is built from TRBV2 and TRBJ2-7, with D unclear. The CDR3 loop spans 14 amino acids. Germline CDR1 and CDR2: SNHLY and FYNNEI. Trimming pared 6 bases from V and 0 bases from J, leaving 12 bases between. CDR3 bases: TGTGCCAGCAGGCCCCAGCAGAGCTCCTACGAGCAGTACTTC. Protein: CASRPQQSSYEQYF.

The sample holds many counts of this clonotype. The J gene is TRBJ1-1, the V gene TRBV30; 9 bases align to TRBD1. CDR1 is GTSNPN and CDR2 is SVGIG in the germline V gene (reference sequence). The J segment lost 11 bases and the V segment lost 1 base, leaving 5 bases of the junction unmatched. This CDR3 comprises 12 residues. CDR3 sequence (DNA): TGTGCCTGGAGTGCACAGGGGGCCCGCGCTTTCTTT. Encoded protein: CAWSAQGARAFF. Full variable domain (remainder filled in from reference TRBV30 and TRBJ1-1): SQTIHQWPATLVQPVGSPLSLECTVEGTSNPNLYWYRQAAGRGLQLLFYSVGIGQISSEVPQNLSASRPQDRQFILSSKKLLLSDSGFYLCAWSAQGARAFFGQGTRLTVV.

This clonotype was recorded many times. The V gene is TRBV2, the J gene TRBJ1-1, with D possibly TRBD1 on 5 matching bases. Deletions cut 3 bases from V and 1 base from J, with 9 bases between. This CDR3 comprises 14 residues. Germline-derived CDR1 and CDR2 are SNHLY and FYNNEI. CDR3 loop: CASSDWDQNTEAFF. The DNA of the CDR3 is TGTGCCAGCAGTGATTGGGACCAGAACACTGAAGCTTTCTTT. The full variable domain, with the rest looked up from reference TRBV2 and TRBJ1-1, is EPEVTQTPSHQVTQMGQEVILRCVPISNHLYFYWYRQILGQKVEFLVSFYNNEISEKSEIFDDQFSVERPDGSNFTLKIRSTKLEDSAMYFCASSDWDQNTEAFFGQGTRLTVV.

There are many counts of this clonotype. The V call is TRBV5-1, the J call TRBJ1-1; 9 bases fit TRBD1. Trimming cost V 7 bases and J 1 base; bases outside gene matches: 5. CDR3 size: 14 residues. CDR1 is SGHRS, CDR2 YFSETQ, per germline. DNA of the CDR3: TGCGCCAGCCGTATACAGGGGGCGAACACTGAAGCTTTCTTT. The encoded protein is CASRIQGANTEAFF. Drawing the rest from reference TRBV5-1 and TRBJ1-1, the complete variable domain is KAGVTQTPRYLIKTRGQQVTLSCSPISGHRSVSWYQQTPGQGLQFLFEYFSETQRNKGNFPGRFSGRQFSNSRSEMNVSTLELGDSALYLCASRIQGANTEAFFGQGTRLTVV.

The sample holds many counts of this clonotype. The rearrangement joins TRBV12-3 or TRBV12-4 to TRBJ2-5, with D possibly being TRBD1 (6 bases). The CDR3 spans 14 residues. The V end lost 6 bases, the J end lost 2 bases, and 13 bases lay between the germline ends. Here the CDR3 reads CASSVGTTQETQYF. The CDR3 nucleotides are TGTGCCAGCAGCGTCGGGACAACTCAAGAGACCCAGTACTTC.

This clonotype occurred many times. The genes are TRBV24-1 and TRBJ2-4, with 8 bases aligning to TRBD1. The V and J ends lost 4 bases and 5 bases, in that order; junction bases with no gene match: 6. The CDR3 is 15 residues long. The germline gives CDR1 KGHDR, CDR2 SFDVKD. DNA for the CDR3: TGTGCCACCAGTGACCCGGGACAGGCGCAAAACATTCAGTACTTC. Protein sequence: CATSDPGQAQNIQYF.

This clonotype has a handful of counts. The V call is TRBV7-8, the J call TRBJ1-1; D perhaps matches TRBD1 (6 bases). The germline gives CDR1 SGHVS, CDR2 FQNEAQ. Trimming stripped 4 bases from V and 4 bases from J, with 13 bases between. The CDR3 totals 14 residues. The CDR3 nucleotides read TGTGCCAGCAGCTCCGGGACAACGGGCACTGAAGCTTTCTTT. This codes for CASSSGTTGTEAFF.

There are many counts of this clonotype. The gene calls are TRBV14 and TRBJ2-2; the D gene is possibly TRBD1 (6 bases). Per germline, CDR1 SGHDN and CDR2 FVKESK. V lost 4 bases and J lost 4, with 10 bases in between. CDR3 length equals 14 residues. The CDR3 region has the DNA TGTGCCAGCAGCCTCACAGGGACCACCGGGGAGCTGTTTTTT. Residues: CASSLTGTTGELFF.

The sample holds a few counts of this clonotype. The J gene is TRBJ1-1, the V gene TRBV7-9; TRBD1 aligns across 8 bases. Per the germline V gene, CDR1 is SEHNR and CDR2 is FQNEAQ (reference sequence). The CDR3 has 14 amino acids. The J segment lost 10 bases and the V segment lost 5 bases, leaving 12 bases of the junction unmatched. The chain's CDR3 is CASSPPGQGQRAFF. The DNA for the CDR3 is TGTGCCAGCAGCCCACCCGGACAGGGCCAGAGAGCTTTCTTT.

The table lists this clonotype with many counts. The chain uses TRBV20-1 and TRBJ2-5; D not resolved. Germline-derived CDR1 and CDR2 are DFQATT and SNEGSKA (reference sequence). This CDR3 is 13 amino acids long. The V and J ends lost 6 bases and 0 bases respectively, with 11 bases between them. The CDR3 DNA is TGCAGTGCCAGCGACGATAACCAAGAGACCCAGTACTTC. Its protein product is CSASDDNQETQYF.

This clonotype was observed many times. CDR3 coding DNA: TGTGCCAGCTCACCCGGGACAGGACACCAAGAGACCCAGTACTTC. Its protein product is CASSPGTGHQETQYF. The chain uses TRBV18 and TRBJ2-5, with 8 positions matching TRBD1. This CDR3 has 15 residues. The V segment lost 3 bases and the J segment 0 bases; nucleotides outside the gene matches: 3. Germline-derived CDR1 and CDR2 are KGHSH and LQKENI. The variable domain in full, with the rest retrieved from reference TRBV18 and TRBJ2-5, is NAGVMQNPRHLVRRRGQEARLRCSPMKGHSHVYWYRQLPEEGLKFMVYLQKENIIDESGMPKERFSAEFPKEGPSILRIQQVVRGDSAAYFCASSPGTGHQETQYFGPGTRLLVL.

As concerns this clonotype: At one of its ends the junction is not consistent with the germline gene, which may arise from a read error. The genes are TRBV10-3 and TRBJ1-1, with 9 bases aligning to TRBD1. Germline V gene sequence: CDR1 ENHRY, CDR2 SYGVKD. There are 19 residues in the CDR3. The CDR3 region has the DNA TGTGCCATCATGTCAGCTTCGGGACAGGGAATCCCTGGAAGGACTGAAGCTTGCTTT. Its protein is CAIMSASGQGIPGRTEACF.

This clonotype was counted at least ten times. CDR3 residues: CASSPELAGATGELFF. The DNA of the CDR3 is TGTGCCAGCAGCCCCGAACTAGCGGGGGCCACCGGGGAGCTGTTTTTT. The chain carries TRBV12-3 or TRBV12-4 and TRBJ2-2; 11 nucleotides line up with TRBD2. V lost 6 bases, J lost 4 bases, and 7 bases stayed unmatched. This CDR3 spans 16 amino acids.

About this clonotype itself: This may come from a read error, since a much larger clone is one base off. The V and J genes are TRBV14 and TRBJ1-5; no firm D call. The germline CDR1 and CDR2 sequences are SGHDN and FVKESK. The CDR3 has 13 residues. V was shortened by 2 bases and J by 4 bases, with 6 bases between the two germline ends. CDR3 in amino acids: CASSQHWNQPQHF. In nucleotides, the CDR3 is TGTGCCAGCAGCCAACATTGGAATCAGCCCCAGCATTTT.

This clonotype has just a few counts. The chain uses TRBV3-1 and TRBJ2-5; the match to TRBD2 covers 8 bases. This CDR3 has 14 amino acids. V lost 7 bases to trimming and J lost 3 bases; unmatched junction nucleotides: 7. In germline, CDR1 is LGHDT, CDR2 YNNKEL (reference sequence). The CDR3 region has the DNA TGTGCCAGCACCGCCAAACTAGCGGAAGAGACCCAGTACTTC. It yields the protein CASTAKLAEETQYF.

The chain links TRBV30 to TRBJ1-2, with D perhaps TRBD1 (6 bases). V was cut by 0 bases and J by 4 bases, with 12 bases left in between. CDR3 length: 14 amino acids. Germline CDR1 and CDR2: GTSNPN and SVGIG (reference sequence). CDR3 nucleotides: TGTGCCTGGAGTGTTCCGGGGGCGGTCTATGGCTACACCTTC. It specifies CAWSVPGAVYGYTF. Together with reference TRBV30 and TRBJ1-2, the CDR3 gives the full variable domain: SQTIHQWPATLVQPVGSPLSLECTVEGTSNPNLYWYRQAAGRGLQLLFYSVGIGQISSEVPQNLSASRPQDRQFILSSKKLLLSDSGFYLCAWSVPGAVYGYTFGSGTRLTVV.

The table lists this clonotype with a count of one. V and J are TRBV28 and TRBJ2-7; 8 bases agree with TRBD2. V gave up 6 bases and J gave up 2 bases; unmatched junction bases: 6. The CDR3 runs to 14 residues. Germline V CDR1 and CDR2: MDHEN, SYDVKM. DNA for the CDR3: TGTGCCAGCAGGACGGGACTAGACGCCTACGAGCAGTACTTC. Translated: CASRTGLDAYEQYF.

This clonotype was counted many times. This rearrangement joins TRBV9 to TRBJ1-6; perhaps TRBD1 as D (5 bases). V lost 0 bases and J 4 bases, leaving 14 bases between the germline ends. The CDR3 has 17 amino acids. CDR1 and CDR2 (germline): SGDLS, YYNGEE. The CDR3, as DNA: TGTGCCAGCAGCGTAGCTACGCAGGGCAGTTATAATTCACCCCTCCACTTT. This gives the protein CASSVATQGSYNSPLHF.

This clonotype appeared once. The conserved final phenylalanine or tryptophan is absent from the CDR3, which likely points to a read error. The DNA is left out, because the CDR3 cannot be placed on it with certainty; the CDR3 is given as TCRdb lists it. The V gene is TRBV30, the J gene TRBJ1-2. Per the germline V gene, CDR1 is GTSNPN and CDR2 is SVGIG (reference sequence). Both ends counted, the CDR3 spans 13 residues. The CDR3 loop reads CALSGTANYGYTL.

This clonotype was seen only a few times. This chain's CDR3 is CASSHNYEPISGNTIYF. CDR3 coding DNA: TGCGCCAGCAGCCATAATTATGAGCCGATCTCTGGAAACACCATATATTTT. The V gene is TRBV4-1, the J gene TRBJ1-3, with unresolved D. CDR3 length equals 17 residues. The V end lost 3 bases, the J end lost 0 bases, and 15 bases lay between the germline ends. From germline, CDR1 is MGHRA and CDR2 YSYEKL.

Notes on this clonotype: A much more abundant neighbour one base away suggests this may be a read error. The CDR3 DNA sequence: TGTGCCAGCAGTTATACCTTCCCCTATGGCTACCCCTTC. Its protein is CASSYTFPYGYPF. This chain joins TRBV6-5 and TRBJ1-2; D is unclear. Germline assignment: CDR1 MNHEY and CDR2 SVGAGI. CDR3 length: 13 residues.